This entry lists 10 T cell receptor beta chains sequenced from one sample in a study of blood T cell repertoires in COVID-19. Assay: immunoSEQ multiplex PCR; the TCRdb copy retains only in-frame clones and omits some. Of over 150,000 clones listed, roughly 80% were seen once; the top ten hold more than 3.5%. The sample taken for sequencing was peripheral blood. These TCRs come from a woman older than 75 with acute or convalescent COVID-19.

V and J are TRBV19 and TRBJ1-2; 7 bases align to TRBD1. The CDR3 runs 14 residues. Germline V CDR1 and CDR2: LNHDA, SQIVND (reference sequence). V was clipped by 4 bases and J by 0 bases; unmatched bases: 2. The DNA of the CDR3 is TGTGCCAGTAGTAGACAGGGCTCTAACTATGGCTACACCTTC. This encodes CASSRQGSNYGYTF.

The chain uses TRBV5-1 and TRBJ1-1; 9 nucleotides agree with TRBD1. The CDR3 covers 15 residues. The trim removed 4 bases at V and 1 base at J, leaving 5 bases unmatched. Germline V gene data show CDR1 as SGHRS and CDR2 as YFSETQ. Written as DNA, the CDR3 is TGCGCCAGCAGCGCACAGGGGGCAGAGAACACTGAAGCTTTCTTT. The encoded protein is CASSAQGAENTEAFF. The complete variable domain, with remaining parts taken from reference TRBV5-1 and TRBJ1-1, reads KAGVTQTPRYLIKTRGQQVTLSCSPISGHRSVSWYQQTPGQGLQFLFEYFSETQRNKGNFPGRFSGRQFSNSRSEMNVSTLELGDSALYLCASSAQGAENTEAFFGQGTRLTVV.

The chain uses TRBV6-5 and TRBJ1-1, with D perhaps TRBD1 (6 bases). Germline V gene data show CDR1 as MNHEY and CDR2 as SVGAGI. The ends were cut back, 6 bases at V and 5 bases at J, with 13 bases in the middle. The CDR3 is made up of 13 amino acids. The CDR3 DNA follows: TGTGCCAGCAGGACTACAGGGATGACTGAAGCTTTCTTT. Translating gives CASRTTGMTEAFF.

The genes are TRBV18 and TRBJ1-5, with a weak D call TRBD1 (5 bases). The CDR3 has 12 residues. CDR1 KGHSH and CDR2 LQKENI come from the germline V gene. Trimming left V 5 bases short and J 7 bases short, with 9 bases between. CDR3 coding DNA: TGTGCCAGCTCAAAGGGGAACCAGCCCCAGCATTTT. Residues: CASSKGNQPQHF.

V is TRBV9 and J is TRBJ1-5; tentative D call: TRBD1 (6 bases). Germline CDR1 SGDLS, CDR2 YYNGEE. Trimming removed 0 bases at V and 2 bases at J, with 9 bases between. This CDR3 comprises 15 residues. The CDR3 loop reads CASSVGAGGNQPQHF. CDR3 nucleotide sequence: TGTGCCAGCAGCGTAGGGGCAGGGGGCAATCAGCCCCAGCATTTT.

This clone occurred a few times. V usage is TRBV27 and J usage is TRBJ2-1; the D is unclear. The ends were cut back, 3 bases at V and 7 bases at J, with 16 bases in the middle. This CDR3 region has 15 residues. The germline gives CDR1 MNHEY, CDR2 SMNVEV (reference sequence). CDR3 nucleotides: TGTGCCAGCAGTTTCTTAGTTACGTTCTCGAATGAGCAGTTCTTC. Protein product: CASSFLVTFSNEQFF.

This clone was found a few times. This chain joins TRBV4-3 and TRBJ2-2, with TRBD1 as a possible D gene (6 bases). CDR1 and CDR2 from the germline V gene are LGHNA and YSLEER. V shed 3 bases and J shed 4 bases, with 15 bases lying between them. There are 16 residues in the CDR3. The CDR3 DNA reads as TGCGCCAGCAGCCATAATACAGGGTTGGGCACCGGGGAGCTGTTTTTT. Translated: CASSHNTGLGTGELFF.

The chain carries TRBV18 and TRBJ2-5, with a possible D match to TRBD1 (6 bases). The CDR3 length is 14 residues. The germline V gene encodes CDR1 KGHSH and CDR2 LQKENI. V lost 3 bases and J 5 bases, leaving 13 bases between the germline ends. The DNA of the CDR3 is TGTGCCAGCTCACCGCTATACCAGGGGGAGACCCAGTACTTC. Translated, it gives CASSPLYQGETQYF.

This rearrangement joins TRBV20-1 to TRBJ2-7, with a tentative D call TRBD2 (5 bases). The CDR3 has 13 residues. The V and J ends lost 3 bases and 7 bases respectively, with 16 bases between them. Germline V CDR1 and CDR2: DFQATT, SNEGSKA (reference sequence). The chain's CDR3 is CSASTTVGVEQYF. The DNA for the CDR3 is TGCAGTGCTAGTACCACCGTGGGAGTAGAGCAGTACTTC.

This clone was seen a handful of times. This chain links TRBV30 with TRBJ2-2; 7 bases are a match to TRBD1. The CDR3 is made up of 15 amino acids. The ends lost 6 bases at V and 8 bases at J; junction bases unmatched: 15. Germline lookup yields CDR1 GTSNPN and CDR2 SVGIG (reference sequence). The CDR3 bases are TGTGCCTGCTCAAGAGGCAGGGGGAACGGAGGGGAGCTGTTTTTT. Protein product: CACSRGRGNGGELFF.